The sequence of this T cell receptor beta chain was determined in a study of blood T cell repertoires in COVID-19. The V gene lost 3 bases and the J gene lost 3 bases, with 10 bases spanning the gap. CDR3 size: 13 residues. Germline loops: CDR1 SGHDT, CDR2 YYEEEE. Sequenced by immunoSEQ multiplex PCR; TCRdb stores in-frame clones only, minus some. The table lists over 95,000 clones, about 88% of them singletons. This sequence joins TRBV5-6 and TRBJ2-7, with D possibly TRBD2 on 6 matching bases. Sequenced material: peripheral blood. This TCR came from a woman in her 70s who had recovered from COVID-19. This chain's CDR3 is CASSYSGSYEQYF. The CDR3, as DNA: TGTGCCAGCAGCTATAGCGGTAGCTACGAGCAGTACTTC.